This TCR beta chain was sequenced for a study of early T cells in non-severe SARS-CoV-2 infection. Study-wide context: The authors sequenced bulk RNA from unsorted whole blood, leaving chains unpaired. Regarding the study as a whole: The study's VDJdb matching favored anti-spike CD8 responses and missed private and CD4 specificities.

Unique molecular identifiers tagged individual cDNA molecules. TCRdb ran MiXCR on the 5' RACE reads and lists one entry per CDR3 protein. Of some 57,000 distinct CDR3 sequences in the sample, under 8.5% were seen once. The CDR3 loop spans 16 amino acids. Germline CDR1 and CDR2: LGHNA and YNFKEQ. Trimming removed 2 bases from V and 9 bases from J; junction bases left unmatched: 12. About this clonotype itself: Its antigen is not known.

The TCR was taken from an adult who was a healthcare worker with PCR-confirmed SARS-CoV-2 infection or an uninfected control (not recorded which). Sample: whole blood. The chain links TRBV4-2 to TRBJ2-1; 8 bases map to TRBD1. CDR3 in DNA: TGTGCCAGCAGCCAATCGGAAATCCGACAGGGGAGTGAGCAGTTCTTC. As protein: CASSQSEIRQGSEQFF.